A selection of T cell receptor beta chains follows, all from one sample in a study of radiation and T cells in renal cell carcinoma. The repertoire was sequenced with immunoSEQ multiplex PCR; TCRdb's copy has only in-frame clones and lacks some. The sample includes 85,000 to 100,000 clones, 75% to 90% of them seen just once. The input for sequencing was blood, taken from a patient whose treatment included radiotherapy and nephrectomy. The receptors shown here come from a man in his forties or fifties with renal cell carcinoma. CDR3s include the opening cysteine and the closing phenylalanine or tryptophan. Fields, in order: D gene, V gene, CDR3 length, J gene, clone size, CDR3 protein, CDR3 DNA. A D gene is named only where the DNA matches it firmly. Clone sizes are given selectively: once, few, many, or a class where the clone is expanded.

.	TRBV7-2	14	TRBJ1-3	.	CASSPGRAGNTIYF	TGTGCCAGCAGCCCAGGGCGGGCTGGGAACACCATATATTTT
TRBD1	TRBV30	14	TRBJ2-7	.	CAWSGGQGYHEQYF	TGTGCCTGGAGTGGGGGACAGGGATATCACGAGCAGTACTTC
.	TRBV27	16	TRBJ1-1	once	CASSPREGRPNTEAFF	TGTGCCAGCAGTCCTCGGGAGGGGAGACCGAACACTGAAGCTTTCTTT
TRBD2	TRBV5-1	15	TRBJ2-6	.	CASSSGLGQANVLTF	TGCGCCAGCAGCTCCGGACTAGGTCAGGCCAACGTCCTGACTTTC
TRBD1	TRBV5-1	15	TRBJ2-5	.	CASSWGDRDQETQYF	TGCGCCAGCAGCTGGGGGGACAGGGACCAAGAGACCCAGTACTTC
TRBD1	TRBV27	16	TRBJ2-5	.	CASSLWAQGRQETQYF	TGTGCCAGCAGTTTATGGGCACAGGGGCGACAAGAGACCCAGTACTTC
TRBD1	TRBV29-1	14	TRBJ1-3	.	CSVQRQGPGNTIYF	TGCAGCGTCCAAAGACAGGGTCCTGGAAACACCATATATTTT
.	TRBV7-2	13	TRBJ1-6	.	CASSFREGSPLHF	TGTGCCAGCAGCTTCCGGGAGGGCTCACCCCTCCACTTT
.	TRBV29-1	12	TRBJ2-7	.	CSVGDMTYEQYF	TGCAGCGTTGGTGACATGACCTACGAGCAGTACTTC
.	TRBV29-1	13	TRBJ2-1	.	CSVEGQADNEQFF	TGCAGCGTTGAAGGGCAGGCAGACAATGAGCAGTTCTTC
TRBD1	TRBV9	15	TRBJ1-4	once	CASSVQGGGREKLFF	TGTGCCAGCAGCGTGCAGGGGGGAGGTAGAGAAAAACTGTTTTTT
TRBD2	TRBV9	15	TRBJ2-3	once	CASRPLAGGTDTQYF	TGTGCCAGCAGGCCACTAGCGGGGGGGACAGATACGCAGTATTTT
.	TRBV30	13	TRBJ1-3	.	CAWRTASGNTIYF	TGTGCCTGGAGGACAGCTTCTGGAAACACCATATATTTT
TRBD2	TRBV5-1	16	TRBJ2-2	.	CASSFAGGVNTGELFF	TGCGCCAGCAGCTTTGCGGGAGGAGTAAACACCGGGGAGCTGTTTTTT
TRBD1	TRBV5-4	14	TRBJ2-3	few	CASSQLRQGDTQYF	TGTGCCAGCAGCCAATTACGACAGGGAGATACGCAGTATTTT
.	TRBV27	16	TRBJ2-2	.	CASGSTTGHPTGELFF	TGTGCCAGCGGGTCCACTACGGGACACCCGACCGGGGAGCTGTTTTTT
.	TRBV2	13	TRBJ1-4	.	CASSEVATEKLFF	TGTGCCAGCAGTGAAGTCGCCACTGAAAAACTGTTTTTT
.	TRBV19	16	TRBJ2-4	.	CASSIGGERGKNIQYF	TGTGCCAGTAGTATAGGGGGGGAGCGCGGCAAAAACATTCAGTACTTC
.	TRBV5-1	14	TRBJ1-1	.	CASSPVGGDTEAFF	TGCGCCAGCAGCCCGGTCGGTGGTGACACTGAAGCTTTCTTT
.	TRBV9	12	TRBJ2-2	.	CASSVAVGELFF	TGTGCCAGCAGCGTAGCTGTCGGGGAGCTGTTTTTT
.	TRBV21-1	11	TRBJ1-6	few	CASSKDSPLHF	TGTGCCAGCAGCAAAGACTCACCCCTCCACTTT
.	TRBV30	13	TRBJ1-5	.	CAWSVHRNQPQHF	TGTGCCTGGAGTGTTCACAGGAATCAGCCCCAGCATTTT
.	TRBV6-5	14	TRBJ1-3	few	CASSLNGVGNTIYF	TGTGCCAGCAGTCTAAACGGAGTGGGAAACACCATATATTTT
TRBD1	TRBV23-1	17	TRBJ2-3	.	CASSQPRQGMTTDTQYF	TGCGCCAGCAGTCAACCCCGACAGGGTATGACCACAGATACGCAGTATTTT
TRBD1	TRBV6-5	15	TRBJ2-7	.	CAAGTGALHSYEQYF	TGTGCCGCCGGGACAGGGGCCTTACACTCCTACGAGCAGTACTTC
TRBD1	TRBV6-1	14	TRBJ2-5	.	CASRVDRRRGTQYF	TGTGCCAGCAGAGTGGACAGGCGGCGTGGGACCCAGTACTTC
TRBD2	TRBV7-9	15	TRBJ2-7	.	CASSSQQRGGYEQYF	TGTGCCAGCAGCTCACAACAGCGGGGTGGCTACGAGCAGTACTTC
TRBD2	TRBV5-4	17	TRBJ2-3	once	CASSLGGLAVDTDTQYF	TGTGCCAGCAGCTTGGGGGGACTAGCGGTAGACACAGATACGCAGTATTTT
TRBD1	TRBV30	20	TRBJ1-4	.	CAWSPALGDRAGGTNEKLFF	TGTGCCTGGAGTCCCGCCCTCGGGGACAGGGCAGGCGGGACTAATGAAAAACTGTTTTTT
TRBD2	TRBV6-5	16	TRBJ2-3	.	CASSYSDWTSRNTQYF	TGTGCCAGCAGTTACTCTGATTGGACTAGCAGAAATACGCAGTATTTT
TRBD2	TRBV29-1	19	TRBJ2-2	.	CSVEDRDSGVDLNTGELFF	TGCAGCGTTGAAGATCGGGATAGCGGGGTAGATTTGAACACCGGGGAGCTGTTTTTT
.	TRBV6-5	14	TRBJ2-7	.	CASSYQVGGSEQYF	TGTGCCAGCAGTTACCAGGTAGGGGGGTCCGAGCAGTACTTC
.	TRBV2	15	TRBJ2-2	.	CASSHEGVNTGELFF	TGTGCCAGCAGCCATGAGGGGGTGAACACCGGGGAGCTGTTTTTT
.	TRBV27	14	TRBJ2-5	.	CASSLTQYQETQYF	TGTGCCAGCAGTTTAACACAGTACCAAGAGACCCAGTACTTC
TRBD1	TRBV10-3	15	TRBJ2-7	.	CAISAGQGARLEQYF	TGTGCCATCAGTGCTGGTCAGGGGGCGCGGCTCGAGCAGTACTTC
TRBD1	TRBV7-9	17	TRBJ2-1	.	CASSPRDRVRAYNEQFF	TGTGCCAGCAGCCCCCGGGACAGGGTTCGGGCTTACAATGAGCAGTTCTTC
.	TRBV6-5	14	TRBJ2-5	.	CASRDQGGDGTQYF	TGTGCCAGCAGAGACCAAGGGGGGGATGGGACCCAGTACTTC
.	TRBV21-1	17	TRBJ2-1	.	CASSRPTGTDSYNEQFF	TGTGCCAGCAGCAGGCCTACGGGCACAGACTCCTACAATGAGCAGTTCTTC
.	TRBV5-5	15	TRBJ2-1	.	CASSLERNSYNEQFF	TGTGCCAGCAGCTTAGAGAGGAACTCCTACAATGAGCAGTTCTTC
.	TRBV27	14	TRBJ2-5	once	CASSFRWRGETQYF	TGTGCCAGCAGTTTTAGGTGGCGTGGAGAGACCCAGTACTTC